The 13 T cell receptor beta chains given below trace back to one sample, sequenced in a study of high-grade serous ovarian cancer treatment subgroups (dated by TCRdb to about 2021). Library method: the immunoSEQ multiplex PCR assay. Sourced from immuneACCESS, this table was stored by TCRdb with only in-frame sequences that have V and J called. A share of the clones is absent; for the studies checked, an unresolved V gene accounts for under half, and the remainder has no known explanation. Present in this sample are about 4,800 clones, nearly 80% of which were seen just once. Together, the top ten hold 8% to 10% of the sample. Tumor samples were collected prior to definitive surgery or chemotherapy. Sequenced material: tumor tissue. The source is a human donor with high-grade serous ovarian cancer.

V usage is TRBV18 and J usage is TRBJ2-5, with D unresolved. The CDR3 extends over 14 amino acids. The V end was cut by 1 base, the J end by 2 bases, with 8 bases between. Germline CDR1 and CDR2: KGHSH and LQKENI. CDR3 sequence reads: CASSPQEFQETQYF. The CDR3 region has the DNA TGTGCCAGCTCACCACAGGAGTTTCAAGAGACCCAGTACTTC.

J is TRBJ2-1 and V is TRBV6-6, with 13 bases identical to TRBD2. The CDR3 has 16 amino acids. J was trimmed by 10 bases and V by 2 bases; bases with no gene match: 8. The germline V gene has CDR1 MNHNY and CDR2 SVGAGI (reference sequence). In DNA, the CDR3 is TGTGCCAGCAGTTACACCGGACTAGCGGGAGCTGAAGAGCAGTTCTTC. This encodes CASSYTGLAGAEEQFF.

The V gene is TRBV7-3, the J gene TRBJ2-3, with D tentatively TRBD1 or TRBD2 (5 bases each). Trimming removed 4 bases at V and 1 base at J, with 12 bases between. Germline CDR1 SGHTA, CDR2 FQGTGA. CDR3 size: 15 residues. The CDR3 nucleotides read TGTGCCAGCAGCTCCCGACAGAGGGGCACAGATACGCAGTATTTT. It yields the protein CASSSRQRGTDTQYF.

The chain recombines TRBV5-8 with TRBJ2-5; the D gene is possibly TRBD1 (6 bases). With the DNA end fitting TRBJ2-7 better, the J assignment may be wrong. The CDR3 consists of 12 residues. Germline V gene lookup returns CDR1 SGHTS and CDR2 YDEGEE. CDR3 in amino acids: CASSRGQNEQYF. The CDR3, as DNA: TGTGCCAGCAGCAGAGGACAGAACGAGCAGTACTTC.

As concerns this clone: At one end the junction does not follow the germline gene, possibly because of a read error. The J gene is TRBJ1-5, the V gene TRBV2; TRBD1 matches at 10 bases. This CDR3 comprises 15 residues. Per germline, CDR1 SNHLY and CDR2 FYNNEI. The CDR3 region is CASSRQGAHNRPQHF. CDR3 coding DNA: TGTGCCAGCAGCAGACAGGGGGCCCACAATCGGCCCCAGCATTTT. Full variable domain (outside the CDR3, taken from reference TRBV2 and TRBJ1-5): EPEVTQTPSHQVTQMGQEVILRCVPISNHLYFYWYRQILGQKVEFLVSFYNNEISEKSEIFDDQFSVERPDGSNFTLKIRSTKLEDSAMYFCASSRQGAHNRPQHFGDGTRLSIL.

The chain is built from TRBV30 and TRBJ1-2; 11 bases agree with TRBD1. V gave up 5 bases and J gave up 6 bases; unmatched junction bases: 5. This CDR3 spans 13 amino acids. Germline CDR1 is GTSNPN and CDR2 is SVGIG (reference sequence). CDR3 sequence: CAWSWTGGDGYTF. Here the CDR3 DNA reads TGTGCCTGGTCCTGGACAGGGGGCGATGGCTACACCTTC.

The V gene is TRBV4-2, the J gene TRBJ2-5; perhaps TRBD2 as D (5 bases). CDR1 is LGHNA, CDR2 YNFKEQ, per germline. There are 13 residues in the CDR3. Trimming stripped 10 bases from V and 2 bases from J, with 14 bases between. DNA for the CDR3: TGTGCCACCTCGGGGAGTCCACAAGAGACCCAGTACTTC. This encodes CATSGSPQETQYF.

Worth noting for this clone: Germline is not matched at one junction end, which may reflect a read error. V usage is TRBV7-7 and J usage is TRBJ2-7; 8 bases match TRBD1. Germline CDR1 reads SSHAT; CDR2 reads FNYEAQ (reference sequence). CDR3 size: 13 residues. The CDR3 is CASSHGQGHEQYF. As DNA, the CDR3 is TGTGCTAGCAGCCATGGACAGGGCCACGAGCAGTACTTC. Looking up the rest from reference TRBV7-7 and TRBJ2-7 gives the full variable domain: GAGVSQSPRYKVTKRGQDVTLRCDPISSHATLYWYQQALGQGPEFLTYFNYEAQPDKSGLPSDRFSAERPEGSISTLTIQRTEQRDSAMYRCASSHGQGHEQYFGPGTRLTVT.

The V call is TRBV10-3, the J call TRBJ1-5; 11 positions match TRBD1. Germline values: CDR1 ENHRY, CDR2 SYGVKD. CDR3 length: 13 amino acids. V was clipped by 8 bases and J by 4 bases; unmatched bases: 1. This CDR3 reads CAIGQGANQPQHF. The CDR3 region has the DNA TGTGCCATCGGACAGGGGGCGAATCAGCCCCAGCATTTT.

The CDR3 reads CASRLRGDQPQHF. The CDR3 DNA reads TGTGCCAGTAGGTTAAGAGGGGATCAGCCCCAGCATTTT. This chain joins TRBV19 and TRBJ1-5, with D possibly matching TRBD1 (5 bases). CDR1 and CDR2 (germline): LNHDA, SQIVND (reference sequence). The V gene lost 6 bases and the J gene lost 5 bases, with 11 bases spanning the gap. The CDR3 is 13 residues long.

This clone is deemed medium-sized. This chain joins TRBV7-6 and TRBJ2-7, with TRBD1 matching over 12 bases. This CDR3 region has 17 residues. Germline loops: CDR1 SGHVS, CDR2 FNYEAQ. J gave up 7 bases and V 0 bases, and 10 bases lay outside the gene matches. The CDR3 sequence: CASSLASPGQGAWEQYF. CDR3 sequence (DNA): TGTGCCAGCAGCTTAGCTAGTCCGGGACAGGGGGCGTGGGAGCAGTACTTC.

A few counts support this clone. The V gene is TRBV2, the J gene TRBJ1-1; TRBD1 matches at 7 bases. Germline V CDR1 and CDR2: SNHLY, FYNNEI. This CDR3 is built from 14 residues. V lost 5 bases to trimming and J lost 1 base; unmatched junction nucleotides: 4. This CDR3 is CASSRGQPNTEAFF. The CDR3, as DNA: TGTGCCAGCAGTAGGGGGCAACCGAACACTGAAGCTTTCTTT.

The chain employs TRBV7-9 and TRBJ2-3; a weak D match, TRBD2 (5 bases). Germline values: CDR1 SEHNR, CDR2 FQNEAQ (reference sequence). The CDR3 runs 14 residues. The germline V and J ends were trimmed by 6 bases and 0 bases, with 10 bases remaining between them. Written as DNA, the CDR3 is TGTGCCAGCAGACCCGGGAACAGCACAGATACGCAGTATTTT. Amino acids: CASRPGNSTDTQYF.